The sequence of this T cell receptor (beta chain) was determined in a study of cytomegalovirus exposure and HLA in healthy donors. Data came from immunoSEQ multiplex PCR; TCRdb stores just in-frame clones and leaves some out. This repertoire shows some 150,000 clones, just over 85% found once; its top ten account for approximately 2.2%. The CDR3 covers 15 residues. Germline CDR1 and CDR2: SEHNR and FQNEAQ (reference sequence). With 5 bases removed from V and 0 bases from J, the gap between germline ends came to 14 bases. The source material was PBMCs. The chain is built from TRBV7-9 and TRBJ2-7; D gene uncertain. The sequence was collected from a human donor in good health. The CDR3 reads CASSPPEWSSYEQYF. The CDR3 bases are TGTGCCAGCAGCCCCCCTGAGTGGAGCTCCTACGAGCAGTACTTC.